The sequence of this T cell receptor beta chain was determined in a study of cytomegalovirus exposure and HLA in healthy donors. Study-level results: Most TCR beta V segments were productive about 90% or about 30% of the time in an earlier analysis. Reports indicate that TCR beta sequences accurately predicted the HLA-A and HLA-B alleles of most subjects.

With 60 Vbeta and 13 Jbeta primers, the PCR was carried out. Clones were read by immunoSEQ multiplex PCR, and TCRdb kept only the in-frame ones, dropping some. The data contain 75,000 to 90,000 clones, nearly 80% of them singletons. This CDR3 comprises 14 residues. Trimming removed 5 bases from V and 2 bases from J; junction bases left unmatched: 5. Germline CDR1 reads LNHDA; CDR2 reads SQIVND (reference sequence). This clone has more than one count but fewer than ten. Its specificity is unknown. Sequencing was done on a sample of PBMCs. The clonotype was recovered from a woman aged 40 to 55 in good health and CMV-seropositive. V and J are TRBV19 and TRBJ2-7, with 8 bases aligning to TRBD1. The CDR3 here is CASSLTGVPYEQYF. In nucleotides, the CDR3 is TGTGCCAGTAGTTTGACAGGGGTTCCCTACGAGCAGTACTTC.